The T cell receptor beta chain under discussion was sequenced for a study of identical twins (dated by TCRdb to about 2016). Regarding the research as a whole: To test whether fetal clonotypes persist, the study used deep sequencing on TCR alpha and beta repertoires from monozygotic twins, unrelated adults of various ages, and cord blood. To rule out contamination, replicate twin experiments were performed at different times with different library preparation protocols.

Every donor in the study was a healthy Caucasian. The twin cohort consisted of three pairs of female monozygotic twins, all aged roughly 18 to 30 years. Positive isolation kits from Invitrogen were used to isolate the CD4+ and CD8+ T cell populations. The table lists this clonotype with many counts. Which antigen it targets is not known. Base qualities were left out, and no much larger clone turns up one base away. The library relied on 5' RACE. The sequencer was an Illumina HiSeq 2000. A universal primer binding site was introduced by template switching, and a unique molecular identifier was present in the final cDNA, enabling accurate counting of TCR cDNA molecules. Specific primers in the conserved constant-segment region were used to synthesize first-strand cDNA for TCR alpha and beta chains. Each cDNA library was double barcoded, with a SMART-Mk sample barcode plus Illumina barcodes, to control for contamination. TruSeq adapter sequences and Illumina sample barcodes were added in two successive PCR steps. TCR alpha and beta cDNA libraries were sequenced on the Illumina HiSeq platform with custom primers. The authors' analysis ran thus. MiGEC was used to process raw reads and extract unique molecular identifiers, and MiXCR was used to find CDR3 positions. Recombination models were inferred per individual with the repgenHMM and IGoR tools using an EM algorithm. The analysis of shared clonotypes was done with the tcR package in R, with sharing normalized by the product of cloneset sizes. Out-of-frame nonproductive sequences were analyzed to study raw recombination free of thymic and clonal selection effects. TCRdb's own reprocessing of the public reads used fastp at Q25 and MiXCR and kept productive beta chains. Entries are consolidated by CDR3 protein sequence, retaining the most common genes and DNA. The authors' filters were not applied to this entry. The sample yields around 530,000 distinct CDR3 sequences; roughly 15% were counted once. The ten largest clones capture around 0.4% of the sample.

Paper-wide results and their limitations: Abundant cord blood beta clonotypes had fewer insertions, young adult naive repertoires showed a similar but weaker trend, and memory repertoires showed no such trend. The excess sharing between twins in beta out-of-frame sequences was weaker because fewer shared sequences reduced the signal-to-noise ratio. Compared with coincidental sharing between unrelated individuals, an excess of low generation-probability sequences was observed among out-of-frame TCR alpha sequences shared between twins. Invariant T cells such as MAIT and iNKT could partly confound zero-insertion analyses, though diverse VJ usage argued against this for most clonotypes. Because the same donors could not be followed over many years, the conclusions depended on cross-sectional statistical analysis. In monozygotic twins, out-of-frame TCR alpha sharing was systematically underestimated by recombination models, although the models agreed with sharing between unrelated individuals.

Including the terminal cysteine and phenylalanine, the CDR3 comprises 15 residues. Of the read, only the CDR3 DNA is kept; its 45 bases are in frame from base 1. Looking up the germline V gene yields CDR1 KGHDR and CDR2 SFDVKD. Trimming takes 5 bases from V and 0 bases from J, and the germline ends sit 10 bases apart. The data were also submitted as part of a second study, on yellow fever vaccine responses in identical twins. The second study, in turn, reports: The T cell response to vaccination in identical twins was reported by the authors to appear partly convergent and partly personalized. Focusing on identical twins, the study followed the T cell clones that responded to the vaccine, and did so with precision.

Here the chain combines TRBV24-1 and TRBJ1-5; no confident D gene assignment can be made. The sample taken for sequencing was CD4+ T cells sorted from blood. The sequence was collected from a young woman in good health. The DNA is TGTGCCACCAGTGGATCACAGTATAGCAATCAGCCCCAGCATTTT. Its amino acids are CATSGSQYSNQPQHF.